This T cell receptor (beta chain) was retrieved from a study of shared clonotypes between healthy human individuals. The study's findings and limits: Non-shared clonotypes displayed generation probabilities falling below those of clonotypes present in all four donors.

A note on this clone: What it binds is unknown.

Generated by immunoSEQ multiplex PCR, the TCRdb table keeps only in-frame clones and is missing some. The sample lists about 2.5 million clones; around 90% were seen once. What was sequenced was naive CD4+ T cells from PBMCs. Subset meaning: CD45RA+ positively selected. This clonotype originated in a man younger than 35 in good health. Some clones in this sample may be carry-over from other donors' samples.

The CDR3 spells CSGGGGRASDEQYF. The CDR3 DNA follows: TGCAGCGGCGGGGGCGGGAGGGCCTCGGACGAGCAGTACTTC. The chain has TRBV29-1 and TRBJ2-7; 9 bases map to TRBD2. V shed 7 bases, J shed 5 bases, and the junction held 12 bases outside the gene matches. Germline V CDR1 and CDR2: SQVTM, ANQGSEA. This CDR3 spans 14 amino acids.